A selection of T cell receptor beta chains follows, all from one sample in a study of cytotoxic CD8 clonotypes in ibrutinib-treated CLL. The assay was immunoSEQ multiplex PCR, and TCRdb's table has in-frame clones only and misses some. The sample has approximately 320,000 clones; roughly 67% are singletons. Here the sequenced sample was PBMCs, taken after 36 months of ibrutinib treatment. These receptors originate from a human donor with chronic lymphocytic leukemia. The CDR3 runs from the conserved cysteine through the conserved F or W. The D gene is left open where the match is weak. A clone size is listed for some rows: how often the clone was seen (once, few, many), or a class if it is expanded.

d_gene,abundance,v_gene,j_gene,CDR3aa,CDR3nt
TRBD1,-,TRBV7-2,TRBJ2-3,CASSQDRGRADTQYF,TGTGCCAGCAGTCAAGACAGGGGGCGGGCAGATACGCAGTATTTT
-,few,TRBV28,TRBJ1-5,CASSSRGFDQPQHF,TGTGCCAGCAGTTCTAGAGGGTTTGATCAGCCCCAGCATTTT
-,-,TRBV11-2,TRBJ2-2,CASSLDPLYTGELFF,TGTGCCAGCAGCTTAGATCCGTTGTACACCGGGGAGCTGTTTTTT
-,-,TRBV21-1,TRBJ2-2,CASIQWRNTGELFF,TGTGCCAGCATTCAATGGCGGAACACCGGGGAGCTGTTTTTT
-,-,TRBV29-1,TRBJ2-3,CSVEGTDITSTDTQYF,TGCAGCGTTGAAGGGACAGATATCACTAGCACAGATACGCAGTATTTT
-,-,TRBV6-1,TRBJ1-2,CATGMGFGYTF,TGTGCCACCGGAATGGGGTTTGGCTACACCTTC
-,few,TRBV11-2,TRBJ2-1,CASSPVASSYNEQFF,TGTGCCAGCAGCCCAGTAGCCAGCTCCTACAATGAGCAGTTCTTC
-,-,TRBV4-3,TRBJ2-2,CASSQERFTGELFF,TGCGCCAGCAGCCAAGAACGCTTCACCGGGGAGCTGTTTTTT
TRBD1,-,TRBV5-1,TRBJ2-1,CASSLSPGGNNEQFF,TGCGCCAGCAGCTTGTCGCCAGGGGGAAACAATGAGCAGTTCTTC
TRBD1,-,TRBV13,TRBJ1-5,CASSSKRVQGRSSNQPQHF,TGTGCCAGCAGCTCCAAACGAGTACAGGGGAGGTCGAGCAATCAGCCCCAGCATTTT
-,-,TRBV18,TRBJ1-1,CASKGIEAFF,TGTGCCAGTAAGGGAATCGAAGCTTTCTTT
-,-,TRBV9,TRBJ1-1,CASSPRVGLEAFF,TGTGCCAGCAGCCCTCGGGTCGGCCTTGAAGCTTTCTTT
-,-,TRBV15,TRBJ1-5,CATSRADQPQHF,TGTGCCACCAGCAGAGCTGATCAGCCCCAGCATTTT
TRBD1,once,TRBV4-1,TRBJ2-5,CASSYRQGALQETQYF,TGCGCCAGCAGCTATCGACAGGGGGCCCTACAAGAGACCCAGTACTTC
TRBD2,-,TRBV5-4,TRBJ2-3,CASSLMGGGANTQYF,TGTGCCAGCAGCTTGATGGGCGGGGGGGCAAATACGCAGTATTTT
-,few,TRBV18,TRBJ2-7,CASSQGAHEQYF,TGTGCCAGCTCGCAAGGTGCCCACGAGCAGTACTTC
TRBD2,-,TRBV5-1,TRBJ2-1,CASSSTSGGANEQFF,TGCGCCAGCAGCTCCACCTCCGGGGGGGCGAATGAGCAGTTCTTC
-,few,TRBV5-8,TRBJ1-2,CASSLGTANYGYTF,TGTGCCAGCAGCTTGGGGACAGCTAACTATGGCTACACCTTC
TRBD2,-,TRBV11-2,TRBJ2-7,CASSQGLAGEYEQYF,TGTGCCAGCAGCCAAGGACTAGCGGGGGAATACGAGCAGTACTTC
-,-,TRBV10-3,TRBJ1-2,CAIRRGQTRDYGYTF,TGTGCCATCAGAAGAGGACAGACGAGAGACTATGGCTACACCTTC
-,few,TRBV4-1,TRBJ2-7,CASSQGSYEQYF,TGCGCCAGCAGCCAAGGAAGCTACGAGCAGTACTTC
TRBD2,-,TRBV10-2,TRBJ2-5,CASTWTSGRRETQYF,TGCGCCAGCACTTGGACTAGCGGGAGGCGAGAGACCCAGTACTTC
-,-,TRBV11-2,TRBJ2-2,CASSSPGGRNTGELFF,TGTGCCAGCAGCTCCCCCGGGGGGCGCAACACCGGGGAGCTGTTTTTT
-,-,TRBV5-6,TRBJ2-7,CASSSQRNEQYF,TGTGCCAGCAGCTCCCAAAGGAACGAGCAGTACTTC
-,few,TRBV2,TRBJ2-6,CAKGRRSGANVLTF,TGTGCCAAGGGGAGGCGTTCTGGGGCCAACGTCCTGACTTTC
-,few,TRBV28,TRBJ1-5,CASSLPGREPQHF,TGTGCCAGCAGTTTGCCAGGGCGGGAGCCCCAGCATTTT